The 21 T cell receptor beta chains below were found in one sample sequenced in a study of blood T cell repertoires in COVID-19. TCRdb's table, derived via immunoSEQ multiplex PCR, lists solely in-frame clones and lacks some. The table records around 300,000 clones, roughly nine tenths of them present only once. Material for sequencing was PBMCs or T cells enriched from blood (not recorded which). The source is a woman younger than 35 who had recovered from COVID-19.

The rearrangement uses TRBV2 and TRBJ1-1; 9 bases match TRBD1. CDR3 length: 14 amino acids. Germline loops: CDR1 SNHLY, CDR2 FYNNEI. The junction had 6 bases not matched to a gene; V was cut back by 6 bases and J by 4 bases. The CDR3 sequence: CASSGQGSITEAFF. The CDR3 DNA reads as TGTGCCAGCAGCGGACAGGGGAGCATCACTGAAGCTTTCTTT.

This clone was recorded once. The rearrangement uses TRBV30 and TRBJ2-2; 11 bases align to TRBD1. Germline values: CDR1 GTSNPN, CDR2 SVGIG (reference sequence). The CDR3 consists of 14 residues. J was trimmed by 7 bases and V by 4 bases; bases with no gene match: 5. CDR3: CAWTWTGGFGELFF. The CDR3 bases are TGTGCCTGGACCTGGACAGGGGGCTTCGGGGAGCTGTTTTTT.

This clone was detected only once. The chain employs TRBV29-1 and TRBJ2-3, with 8 bases matching TRBD2. Germline V gene lookup returns CDR1 SQVTM and CDR2 ANQGSEA. The CDR3 has 18 residues. After removal of 1 base from V and 1 base from J, the junction contained 13 bases not matched to a gene. CDR3 amino acids: CSVEGWAGGSAGTDTQYF. The CDR3 DNA is TGCAGCGTTGAAGGTTGGGCGGGGGGTTCGGCTGGCACAGATACGCAGTATTTT.

The chain carries TRBV6-2 or TRBV6-3 and TRBJ2-5; 10 bases match TRBD2. The CDR3 runs 15 residues. Looked up from germline, CDR1 is MNHEY and CDR2 is SVGEGT. J gave up 11 bases and V 4 bases, and 13 bases lay outside the gene matches. CDR3 protein: CASSSEREGPTSQYF. CDR3 nucleotides: TGTGCCAGCAGTTCCGAGCGGGAGGGCCCCACCTCTCAGTACTTC.

The table lists this clone with a count of one. This sequence joins TRBV10-3 and TRBJ2-1, with 7 bases matching TRBD2. Germline-derived CDR1 and CDR2 are ENHRY and SYGVKD. Trimming took 7 bases from V and 5 from J; bases not matched to a gene: 5. This CDR3 comprises 13 residues. CDR3 DNA: TGTGCCATCACGGGGGAGGGACACAATGAGCAGTTCTTC. Translation: CAITGEGHNEQFF.

The V call is TRBV28, the J call TRBJ1-3; weak D call: TRBD1 (5 bases). The CDR3 is 14 amino acids. V gave up 3 bases and J gave up 3 bases, with 9 bases separating them. Germline V gene lookup returns CDR1 MDHEN and CDR2 SYDVKM. For the CDR3, the DNA is TGTGCCAGCAGTTTCGGGGACTATGGAAACACCATATATTTT. Its translation: CASSFGDYGNTIYF.

The J gene is TRBJ1-6, the V gene TRBV19, with TRBD1 as a possible D gene (5 bases). The CDR3 runs to 16 residues. V gave up 5 bases and J gave up 7 bases, with 18 bases separating them. The germline CDR1 and CDR2 sequences are LNHDA and SQIVND (reference sequence). CDR3 in amino acids: CASSVQAPRTNSPLHF. In DNA form, the CDR3 reads TGTGCCAGTAGTGTACAAGCTCCTAGGACAAATTCACCCCTCCACTTT.

The chain joins TRBV25-1 to TRBJ2-6; 7 nucleotides line up with TRBD2. The J segment lost 0 bases and the V segment lost 7 bases, leaving 12 bases of the junction unmatched. Germline CDR1 reads MGHDK; CDR2 reads SYGVNS. The CDR3 has 18 residues. CDR3 in DNA: TGTGCCAGCAAGCAAGGGAAGGGGAGGGCCTCTGGGGCCAACGTCCTGACTTTC. Its translation is CASKQGKGRASGANVLTF.

The table lists this clone with a few counts. The chain uses TRBV30 and TRBJ1-2; D gene uncertain. This CDR3 is 13 amino acids long. Germline V gene sequence: CDR1 GTSNPN, CDR2 SVGIG (reference sequence). V lost 4 bases, J lost 0 bases, and 9 bases lay in between. The CDR3 DNA is TGTGCCTGGACAGGAGGAGCTAACTATGGCTACACCTTC. Amino acids: CAWTGGANYGYTF. Using reference TRBV30 and TRBJ1-2 for the parts outside the CDR3, the full variable domain is SQTIHQWPATLVQPVGSPLSLECTVEGTSNPNLYWYRQAAGRGLQLLFYSVGIGQISSEVPQNLSASRPQDRQFILSSKKLLLSDSGFYLCAWTGGANYGYTFGSGTRLTVV.

The chain uses TRBV11-2 and TRBJ2-5; no definite D call. V dropped 0 bases and J dropped 4 bases, with 6 bases sitting between them. This CDR3 comprises 13 residues. The V gene's germline CDR1 is SGHAT and CDR2 FQNNGV. CDR3 sequence reads: CASSLDLRETQYF. Here the CDR3 DNA reads TGTGCCAGCAGCTTAGATCTCAGAGAGACCCAGTACTTC.

The rearrangement joins TRBV4-1 to TRBJ1-4, with 7 bases matching TRBD1. CDR3 size: 15 residues. The germline CDR1 and CDR2 sequences are MGHRA and YSYEKL. V was pared by 4 bases and J by 7 bases, with 9 bases of the junction left unmatched. CDR3 DNA: TGCGCCAGCAGCCCAGAAACAGGGGAGCGTGAAAAACTGTTTTTT. Translating it yields CASSPETGEREKLFF.

This sequence joins TRBV7-2 and TRBJ2-1, with 9 bases identical to TRBD2. There are 17 residues in the CDR3. The ends lost 1 base at V and 9 bases at J; junction bases unmatched: 13. Germline V lookup: CDR1 SGHTA, CDR2 FQGNSA. In nucleotides, the CDR3 is TGTGCCAGCAGCTTAGGAATGGGCGGGGGGGCTCAAGGTGAGCAGTTCTTC. Translating it yields CASSLGMGGGAQGEQFF.

DNA of the CDR3: TGTGCCAGCAGTGCTACTAGCGGGGGGACCACAGATACGCAGTATTTT. It is translated as CASSATSGGTTDTQYF. This chain links TRBV6-4 with TRBJ2-3; the match to TRBD2 covers 12 bases. CDR1 and CDR2 from the germline V gene are MRHNA and SNTAGT. The CDR3 is 16 residues long. V lost 4 bases and J lost 2; bases outside the gene matches: 4.

The rearrangement joins TRBV10-3 to TRBJ1-5, with D possibly being TRBD1 (5 bases). Germline V gene lookup returns CDR1 ENHRY and CDR2 SYGVKD. This CDR3 is built from 15 residues. Trimming removed 2 bases from V and 3 bases from J, with 11 bases in between. The CDR3 DNA follows: TGTGCCATCAGTGAGGCAGGGATCTCCAATCAGCCCCAGCATTTT. It codes for CAISEAGISNQPQHF.

V and J are TRBV15 and TRBJ1-2; possible D gene TRBD1, 6 bases. The CDR3 is 16 amino acids. The germline gives CDR1 LNHNV, CDR2 YYDKDF (reference sequence). V gave up 1 base and J gave up 5 bases, with 17 bases separating them. The CDR3 spells CATSRARGGLPYGYTF. CDR3 coding DNA: TGTGCCACCAGCAGAGCGCGGGGGGGGCTTCCTTATGGCTACACCTTC.

The chain uses TRBV6-5 and TRBJ1-1; no firm D call. V lost 6 bases and J 4 bases, leaving 15 bases between the germline ends. This CDR3 is built from 14 residues. Germline CDR1 is MNHEY and CDR2 is SVGAGI. The chain's CDR3 is CASRGRRAGTEAFF. For the CDR3, the DNA is TGTGCCAGCAGGGGGAGGCGAGCAGGCACTGAAGCTTTCTTT.

J is TRBJ2-7 and V is TRBV7-2; either TRBD1 or TRBD2 may fit D (9 bases each). CDR3 length equals 19 residues. V was pared by 5 bases and J by 4 bases, with 30 bases between. CDR1 is SGHTA and CDR2 is FQGNSA in the germline V gene. CDR3 nucleotide sequence: TGTGCCAGCAGCGATAGAGGGGGACAGGGACGCGGGAGGGTATACGAGCAGTACTTC. It translates to CASSDRGGQGRGRVYEQYF. Variable domain in full (rest from reference TRBV7-2 and TRBJ2-7): GAGVSQSPSNKVTEKGKDVELRCDPISGHTALYWYRQSLGQGLEFLIYFQGNSAPDKSGLPSDRFSAERTGGSVSTLTIQRTQQEDSAVYLCASSDRGGQGRGRVYEQYFGPGTRLTVT.

This clone has a single count. This rearrangement joins TRBV19 to TRBJ2-7; maybe TRBD1 (5 bases). The V and J ends lost 0 bases and 4 bases respectively, with 13 bases between them. Germline CDR1 reads LNHDA; CDR2 reads SQIVND (reference sequence). The CDR3 is 15 amino acids. The CDR3 DNA reads TGTGCCAGTAGTATAGAATTGGACACCTTTTACGAGCAGTACTTC. Translation: CASSIELDTFYEQYF. The full variable domain, its missing parts supplied by reference TRBV19 and TRBJ2-7, is DGGITQSPKYLFRKEGQNVTLSCEQNLNHDAMYWYRQDPGQGLRLIYYSQIVNDFQKGDIAEGYSVSREKKESFPLTVTSAQKNPTAFYLCASSIELDTFYEQYFGPGTRLTVT.

The chain joins TRBV30 to TRBJ1-5, with 7 bases that match TRBD1. CDR3 length equals 13 residues. V dropped 0 bases and J dropped 6; count of bases not matched to a gene: 2. Germline V CDR1 and CDR2: GTSNPN, SVGIG (reference sequence). CDR3 in DNA: TGTGCCTGGAGTGTACAGGGGTCTCAGCCCCAGCATTTT. Translation: CAWSVQGSQPQHF.

The chain combines TRBV12-3 or TRBV12-4 with TRBJ1-1; D uncertain. The V and J ends lost 8 bases and 3 bases respectively, with 13 bases between them. This CDR3 region has 13 residues. Written as DNA, the CDR3 is TGTGCCAGCTTCAGTCATTTTTACACTGAAGCTTTCTTT. Translating gives CASFSHFYTEAFF.

V and J are TRBV27 and TRBJ2-3; TRBD2 matches at 11 bases. The ends lost 3 bases at V and 7 bases at J; junction bases unmatched: 9. Germline-derived CDR1 and CDR2 are MNHEY and SMNVEV (reference sequence). CDR3 size: 16 residues. The CDR3 nucleotides are TGTGCCAGCAGTTTTAGCGGGGGGGCCTCAGCTCATACGCAGTATTTT. Translating it yields CASSFSGGASAHTQYF.